The 8 T cell receptor beta chains in this list originate from one sample, sequenced in a study of cytomegalovirus exposure and HLA in healthy donors. Primers included in the PCR were 60 Vbeta and 13 Jbeta primers. Only in-frame clones appear in the TCRdb table, and some are missing; sequencing was by immunoSEQ multiplex PCR. This sample has approximately 180,000 clones, with approximately 70% found just once. Sequenced input: PBMCs. The receptors shown here come from a human donor in good health.

V usage is TRBV18 and J usage is TRBJ1-1; D possibly corresponds to TRBD1 (5 bases). Germline-derived CDR1 and CDR2 are KGHSH and LQKENI. V was cut by 4 bases and J by 3 bases, with 12 bases left in between. The CDR3 has 14 amino acids. The CDR3 loop is CASSRYQGDTEAFF. The CDR3 nucleotides are TGTGCCAGCTCACGATATCAGGGTGACACTGAAGCTTTCTTT.

This chain uses TRBV4-2 with TRBJ1-4; a possible D gene is TRBD1 (6 bases). Trimming took off 4 bases at V and 0 bases at J, with 15 bases between the two ends. The germline V gene encodes CDR1 LGHNA and CDR2 YNFKEQ. This CDR3 has 17 amino acids. The CDR3 nucleotides are TGTGCCAGCAGCCCCGGAGAGGGGGTCTCAACTAATGAAAAACTGTTTTTT. Protein: CASSPGEGVSTNEKLFF.

This clone was seen a few times. This chain joins TRBV27 and TRBJ2-7; 9 nucleotides agree with TRBD1. Germline CDR1 reads MNHEY; CDR2 reads SMNVEV (reference sequence). This CDR3 contains 16 residues. V lost 4 bases, J lost 5 bases, and 12 bases stayed unmatched. CDR3 sequence reads: CASSSITWDREDEQYF. DNA for the CDR3: TGTGCCAGCAGTTCCATTACTTGGGACAGGGAGGACGAGCAGTACTTC.

With respect to this clone: One end of the junction fails to match germline, which may point to a read error. This chain links TRBV7-7 with TRBJ2-5; D is perhaps TRBD1 (6 bases). CDR3 length: 15 amino acids. In germline, CDR1 is SSHAT, CDR2 FNYEAQ (reference sequence). The CDR3 is CASSPLPGVGETQYF. As DNA, the CDR3 is TGTGCTAGCAGCCCACTCCCAGGGGTCGGGGAGACCCAGTACTTC. Full variable domain (missing parts from reference TRBV7-7 and TRBJ2-5): GAGVSQSPRYKVTKRGQDVTLRCDPISSHATLYWYQQALGQGPEFLTYFNYEAQPDKSGLPSDRFSAERPEGSISTLTIQRTEQRDSAMYRCASSPLPGVGETQYFGPGTRLLVL.

The chain uses TRBV7-2 and TRBJ2-5; D uncertain. Trimming stripped 2 bases from V and 5 bases from J, with 9 bases between. CDR1 and CDR2 from the germline V gene are SGHTA and FQGNSA. This CDR3 has 13 amino acids. Here the CDR3 reads CASSLHPRETQYF. In DNA form, the CDR3 reads TGTGCCAGCAGCTTACACCCTAGGGAGACCCAGTACTTC.

V is TRBV5-1 and J is TRBJ1-2, with 7 bases that match TRBD1. CDR3 length: 15 amino acids. The ends lost 2 bases at V and 4 bases at J; junction bases unmatched: 8. The germline gives CDR1 SGHRS, CDR2 YFSETQ. The CDR3 sequence is CASSFGQASLYGYTF. CDR3 nucleotide sequence: TGCGCCAGCAGCTTCGGACAGGCCTCCCTCTATGGCTACACCTTC.

J is TRBJ2-2 and V is TRBV5-4, with 8 nucleotides matching TRBD1. CDR1 is SGHNT, CDR2 YYREEE, per germline (reference sequence). This CDR3 has 16 amino acids. V trimming: 2 bases; J trimming: 2 bases; junction bases outside the gene matches: 5. CDR3 in amino acids: CASSFPGTGNTGELFF. CDR3 DNA: TGTGCCAGCAGCTTTCCCGGGACAGGAAACACCGGGGAGCTGTTTTTT.

The chain joins TRBV15 to TRBJ2-2; the match to TRBD1 covers 10 bases. The CDR3 sequence is 15 residues long. Germline values: CDR1 LNHNV, CDR2 YYDKDF (reference sequence). J gave up 3 bases and V 5 bases, and 3 bases lay outside the gene matches. In nucleotides, the CDR3 is TGTGCCACCAGCCGACAGGGGGCAGACACCGGGGAGCTGTTTTTT. Translating gives CATSRQGADTGELFF.